The clone carrying this T cell receptor beta chain was counted only a few times. The target antigen is unknown. These data belong to a study of T cells after yellow fever vaccination. It was through 5'RACE template switching that TCR cDNA was made, with a universal primer site and UMIs added. TCRdb re-called the 5' RACE reads with MiXCR, one entry per CDR3 protein. Found here are about 550,000 distinct CDR3 sequences, over 15% of them singletons; the top ten hold 14%. Germline values: CDR1 DFQATT, CDR2 SNEGSKA (reference sequence). The CDR3 is made up of 12 amino acids. The V end lost 5 bases, the J end lost 3 bases, and 8 bases lay between the germline ends. Whole-study results and caveats: The booster response re-showed most primary clones: about 96% CD4, around 90% CD8. Weaker overall was a secondary response that nonetheless peaked faster, on day 5 versus 15. Researchers cautioned that FACS-sorted repertoires could harbor abundant clonotypes contaminating from the bulk population.

The sequencing here drew on PBMCs, taken 15 days after the yellow fever booster vaccination. This clonotype was obtained from a man between 25 and 39 years old who received the YFV17D yellow fever vaccine. V gene TRBV20-1 combines with J gene TRBJ1-5, with D tentatively TRBD1 (6 bases). The CDR3 DNA is TGCAGTGCTGGACAGACCAATCAGCCCCAGCATTTT. Translating it yields CSAGQTNQPQHF.